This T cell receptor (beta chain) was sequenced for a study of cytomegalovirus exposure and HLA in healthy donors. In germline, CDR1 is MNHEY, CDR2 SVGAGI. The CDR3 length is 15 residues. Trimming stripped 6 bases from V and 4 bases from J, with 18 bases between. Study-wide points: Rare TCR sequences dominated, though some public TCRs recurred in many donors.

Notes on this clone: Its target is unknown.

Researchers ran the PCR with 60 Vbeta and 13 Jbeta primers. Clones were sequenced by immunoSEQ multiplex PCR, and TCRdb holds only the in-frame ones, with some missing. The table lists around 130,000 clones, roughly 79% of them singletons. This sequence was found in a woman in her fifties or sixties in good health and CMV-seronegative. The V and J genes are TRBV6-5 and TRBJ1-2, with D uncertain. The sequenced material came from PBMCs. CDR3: CASRTDISASYGYTF. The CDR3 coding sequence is TGTGCCAGCAGAACCGACATATCCGCAAGCTATGGCTACACCTTC.